This T cell receptor (beta chain) was captured in a study of monozygotic twins with inflammatory bowel disease. This CDR3 contains 15 residues. Germline-derived CDR1 and CDR2 are DFQATT and SNEGSKA (reference sequence). No DNA is given; TCRdb re-called the 5' RACE reads and lists each CDR3 protein once. The listing records about 170,000 distinct CDR3 sequences. Source material: blood. The receptor comes from a human donor with ulcerative colitis or Crohn's disease, or a healthy co-twin of an affected twin (not recorded which). The rearrangement links TRBV20-1 to TRBJ2-3; the TRBD2 assignment by TCRdb is unverifiable without DNA. The CDR3 reads CSASPLAGVVDTQYF.